This T cell receptor (beta chain) was sequenced in a study of blood T cell repertoires in COVID-19. Clones were read by immunoSEQ multiplex PCR, and TCRdb kept only the in-frame ones, dropping some. The sample has roughly 35,000 clones; about 85% are singletons. V was clipped by 1 base and J by 3 bases; unmatched bases: 0. The CDR3 spans 16 residues. CDR1 is LGHDT and CDR2 is YNNKEL in the germline V gene (reference sequence). Sequenced material: peripheral blood. The chain recombines TRBV3-1 (or the pseudogene TRBV3-2) with TRBJ2-5; 15 bases align to TRBD2. This receptor was obtained from a man between 65 and 80 years old with acute or convalescent COVID-19. The chain's CDR3 is CASSQGTSGREETQYF. Here the CDR3 DNA reads TGTGCCAGCAGCCAAGGGACTAGCGGGAGGGAAGAGACCCAGTACTTC.